This T cell receptor beta chain derives from a study of shared clonotypes between healthy human individuals. The CDR3 consists of 13 residues. Looked up from germline, CDR1 is SGHAT and CDR2 is FQNNGV. V was clipped by 5 bases and J by 4 bases, with 8 bases between them. Clones were read by immunoSEQ multiplex PCR, and TCRdb kept only the in-frame ones, dropping some. The sample includes millions of clones, roughly 91% of them seen just once. This clone has only one observation. Naive-designated CD8 cells lacked CD45RO, were positively enriched for CCR7, and omitted terminally differentiated effector memory CD45RA+ cells.

The rearrangement links TRBV11-2 to TRBJ2-2; D unresolved. The receptor was isolated from a young man in good health. Some clones in this sample may be carry-over from other donors' samples. The sequencing input was naive CD8+ T cells from PBMCs. CDR3 DNA: TGTGCCAGCAGCCCGTTTCCCACCGGGGAGCTGTTTTTT. Protein: CASSPFPTGELFF.